Below, 9 T cell receptor beta chains from the same sample are listed, as sequenced in a study of CXCR3-negative and CXCR3-positive naive CD8 T cells. Study-level points and caveats: Naive cells positive for CXCR3 carried more hydrophobic TRB CDR3s than CXCR3-negative ones.

No antigen has been identified for these receptors. 5' RACE that incorporated UMI labels was used to prepare the TRB cDNA libraries. TCRdb re-called the 5' RACE reads; one entry per CDR3 protein, DNA not given. The sample spans around 140,000 distinct CDR3 sequences; the ten largest clones claim 0.4% to 0.5%. Sequenced material: naive CXCR3+ CD8+ T cells from blood. Sample subset: CD45RO-CCR7+CD27+CD95- naive CD8+ T cells expressing CXCR3 (TNR3+). Receptors originate from a human donor in good health. Some clones in this sample may be carry-over from other donors' samples.

The chain is built from TRBV7-6 and TRBJ2-7; TCRdb designates TRBD1, a call that cannot be tested without DNA. CDR1 is SGHVS, CDR2 FNYEAQ, per germline. The CDR3 runs to 15 residues. CDR3 amino acids: CASSLFTGGGSEQYF.

The J gene is TRBJ1-2, the V gene TRBV7-9. Per the germline V gene, CDR1 is SEHNR and CDR2 is FQNEAQ (reference sequence). This CDR3 region has 15 residues. CDR3: CASSPDNRDFYGYTF.

The CDR3 sequence is CASSSSGANVLTF. The chain couples TRBV27 to TRBJ2-6. This CDR3 contains 13 residues. Germline V gene data show CDR1 as MNHEY and CDR2 as SMNVEV (reference sequence).

This rearrangement joins TRBV28 to TRBJ2-7; as DNA is missing, the TRBD2 call by TCRdb cannot be tested. The CDR3 runs 15 residues. Per germline, CDR1 MDHEN and CDR2 SYDVKM. CDR3 protein: CASSLRLAGGYEQYF.

The V gene is TRBV12-3 or TRBV12-4, the J gene TRBJ1-5; there is no DNA to check the TCRdb D call of TRBD1. This CDR3 region has 15 residues. CDR3 sequence reads: CASSSTTGGNQLQHF.

V usage is TRBV28 and J usage is TRBJ1-5. The CDR3 is made up of 17 amino acids. Germline V gene data show CDR1 as MDHEN and CDR2 as SYDVKM. CDR3 sequence: CATKSDRGFYSNQPQHF.

This sequence joins TRBV12-3 or TRBV12-4 and TRBJ1-1; TCRdb designates TRBD1, a call that cannot be tested without DNA. The CDR3 has 15 residues. The CDR3 sequence is CASSLAWDRDTEAFF.

The rearrangement joins TRBV6-6 to TRBJ2-3. Germline CDR1 MNHNY, CDR2 SVGAGI (reference sequence). This CDR3 spans 16 amino acids. The CDR3 region is CASSYLPRGPTDTQYF.

The chain is built from TRBV7-9 and TRBJ2-7; there is no DNA to check the TCRdb D call of TRBD1. The germline CDR1 and CDR2 sequences are SEHNR and FQNEAQ (reference sequence). CDR3 length equals 14 residues. The chain's CDR3 is CASSSRDTSYEQYF.